The 27 T cell receptor beta chains below come from one sample, sequenced in a study of post-analysis software for immune sequencing data. The library was made from cDNA and included unique molecular identifiers. A single record per CDR3 protein comes from TCRdb applying MiXCR to the PCR reads. The sample holds 740,000 or so distinct CDR3 sequences; approximately 57% are singletons and the top ten take approximately 4.5%. Their antigens remain unidentified. Study results and caveats: Five TRBV segments, including TRBV5-6, TRBV5-1 and TRBV20-1, were more frequent in patients than controls.

Source material: blood. These receptors were taken from a girl between 10 and 17 years old with multiple sclerosis.

The gene calls are TRBV27 and TRBJ1-1, with 7 nucleotides matching TRBD1. CDR3 length: 15 residues. After removal of 3 bases from V and 0 bases from J, the junction contained 4 bases not matched to a gene. Germline CDR1 is MNHEY and CDR2 is SMNVEV (reference sequence). Here the CDR3 reads CASSFTGTVNTEAFF. The CDR3, as DNA: TGTGCCAGCAGTTTTACCGGGACAGTGAACACTGAAGCTTTCTTT.

The V gene is TRBV5-1, the J gene TRBJ2-7, with TRBD2 matching over 13 bases. V dropped 1 base and J dropped 0; count of bases not matched to a gene: 7. CDR3 size: 18 residues. Germline V lookup: CDR1 SGHRS, CDR2 YFSETQ. The CDR3 loop is CASSLPSTSGRPSYEQYF. The CDR3 nucleotides read TGCGCCAGCAGCTTGCCTTCGACTAGCGGGAGGCCCTCCTACGAGCAGTACTTC.

This sequence joins TRBV4-1 and TRBJ2-5, with D unclear. V was trimmed by 1 base and J by 5 bases, leaving 11 bases between them. The CDR3 is made up of 14 amino acids. Germline CDR1 and CDR2: MGHRA and YSYEKL. CDR3 bases: TGCGCCAGCAGCCAAGTCCCGGCCGGGGAGACCCAGTACTTC. Its protein is CASSQVPAGETQYF.

This clonotype was seen a few times. The rearrangement uses TRBV12-3 or TRBV12-4 and TRBJ1-1; a weak D match, TRBD1 (6 bases). V lost 7 bases to trimming and J lost 11 bases, with 20 bases between them. The CDR3 is made up of 13 amino acids. The CDR3 DNA reads as TGTGCCAGCACCAAAGGTCAGGGGTTGGGGGCTTTCTTT. Its translation is CASTKGQGLGAFF.

V and J are TRBV20-1 and TRBJ2-3; unclear D gene. The germline V gene encodes CDR1 DFQATT and CDR2 SNEGSKA (reference sequence). The CDR3 has 12 residues. The ends were cut back, 3 bases at V and 2 bases at J, with 6 bases in the middle. The chain's CDR3 is CSASDTTDTQYF. CDR3 bases: TGCAGTGCTAGCGACACCACAGATACGCAGTATTTT.

The CDR3 loop is CASSLAGRGIDEQFF. In DNA, the CDR3 is TGTGCCAGCAGCTTAGCAGGACGAGGGATCGATGAGCAGTTCTTC. The V and J genes are TRBV13 and TRBJ2-1; possibly TRBD2 for D (5 bases). CDR3 length: 15 residues. Germline CDR1 reads PRHDT; CDR2 reads FYEKMQ (reference sequence). The V and J ends lost 1 base and 8 bases respectively, with 15 bases between them. The full variable domain, completed using reference TRBV13 and TRBJ2-1, is AAGVIQSPRHLIKEKRETATLKCYPIPRHDTVYWYQQGPGQDPQFLISFYEKMQSDKGSIPDRFSAQQFSDYHSELNMSSLELGDSALYFCASSLAGRGIDEQFFGPGTRLTVL.

V and J are TRBV5-1 and TRBJ2-1, with D perhaps TRBD2 (6 bases). The CDR3 covers 16 residues. CDR1 is SGHRS, CDR2 YFSETQ, per germline. V dropped 2 bases and J dropped 5 bases, with 17 bases sitting between them. The CDR3: CASSLDGGVTHNEQFF. CDR3 in DNA: TGCGCCAGCAGCTTAGACGGCGGGGTGACCCACAATGAGCAGTTCTTC.

This chain joins TRBV5-1 and TRBJ2-3; 8 nucleotides align to TRBD1. V shed 0 bases and J 3 bases; nucleotides not matched to a gene: 6. Germline CDR1 SGHRS, CDR2 YFSETQ. This CDR3 contains 16 residues. As DNA, the CDR3 is TGCGCCAGCAGCTTGGAGACAGGGGCCTCAACAGATACGCAGTATTTT. Encoded protein: CASSLETGASTDTQYF.

The rearrangement joins TRBV30 to TRBJ2-7; D is undetermined. The CDR3 loop spans 13 amino acids. V lost 3 bases and J 3 bases, leaving 12 bases between the germline ends. Germline CDR1 GTSNPN, CDR2 SVGIG (reference sequence). The DNA for the CDR3 is TGTGCCTGGAGCATCAGAGACAACTACGAGCAGTACTTC. This gives the protein CAWSIRDNYEQYF. The full variable domain, with the rest looked up from reference TRBV30 and TRBJ2-7, is SQTIHQWPATLVQPVGSPLSLECTVEGTSNPNLYWYRQAAGRGLQLLFYSVGIGQISSEVPQNLSASRPQDRQFILSSKKLLLSDSGFYLCAWSIRDNYEQYFGPGTRLTVT.

This clonotype was seen a few times. This chain joins TRBV5-6 and TRBJ1-2; 7 bases line up with TRBD1. Germline CDR1 is SGHDT and CDR2 is YYEEEE. There are 15 residues in the CDR3. The V and J ends lost 4 bases and 4 bases, in that order; junction bases with no gene match: 10. This CDR3 reads CASSPGQVVFYGYTF. For the CDR3, the DNA is TGTGCCAGCAGCCCCGGACAGGTGGTATTCTATGGCTACACCTTC.

In its sample, this clonotype was seen a few times. CDR3 region: CASSQESPGTWHEQYF. The DNA of the CDR3 is TGCGCCAGCAGCCAAGAGAGTCCCGGGACTTGGCACGAGCAGTACTTC. This sequence joins TRBV4-1 and TRBJ2-7, with D tentatively TRBD2 (6 bases). The CDR3 extends over 16 amino acids. Germline CDR1 MGHRA, CDR2 YSYEKL. The germline V and J ends were trimmed by 0 bases and 5 bases, with 17 bases remaining between them.

The gene calls are TRBV6-2 or TRBV6-3 and TRBJ2-7; 7 positions match TRBD2. CDR1 and CDR2 (germline): MNHEY, SVGEGT. The CDR3 consists of 16 residues. The V and J ends lost 4 bases and 3 bases, in that order; junction bases with no gene match: 12. Here the CDR3 reads CASSSERSGIYYEQYF. The DNA for the CDR3 is TGTGCCAGCAGTTCGGAGAGAAGCGGGATCTACTACGAGCAGTACTTC.

Only a few counts were recorded for this clonotype. One end of the junction does not line up with germline, which may come from a read error. This rearrangement joins TRBV6-2 or TRBV6-3 to TRBJ2-7; a weak D match, TRBD1 (5 bases). The CDR3 totals 14 residues. Germline V gene data show CDR1 as MNHEY and CDR2 as SVGEGT. The CDR3 DNA is TGTGCCAGCCTGGGGCAGACCCCAATCTACGGGCAGTACTTC. This encodes CASLGQTPIYGQYF.

This chain links TRBV7-2 with TRBJ1-1, with 8 bases lining up with TRBD1. After removal of 6 bases from V and 4 bases from J, the junction contained 13 bases not matched to a gene. The CDR3 spans 16 residues. The germline V gene encodes CDR1 SGHTA and CDR2 FQGNSA. In DNA, the CDR3 is TGTGCCAGCAGGCCGCGGGGGGCAGGGGGCACCACTGAAGCTTTCTTT. It yields the protein CASRPRGAGGTTEAFF.

J is TRBJ2-1 and V is TRBV6-6, with D perhaps TRBD1 (5 bases). The CDR3 has 13 amino acids. Germline assignment: CDR1 MNHNY and CDR2 SVGAGI (reference sequence). CDR3 in amino acids: CTIGQLVDNEQFF. DNA for the CDR3: TGTACCATAGGACAACTCGTGGACAATGAGCAGTTCTTC.

This chain uses TRBV7-2 with TRBJ2-7, with a weak D call TRBD1 (5 bases). Germline-derived CDR1 and CDR2 are SGHTA and FQGNSA. V was pared by 5 bases and J by 5 bases, with 19 bases between. CDR3 length equals 15 residues. As DNA, the CDR3 is TGTGCCAGCAGCCCTACGGCCCCGCAGGGCCACGAGCAGTACTTC. Its protein is CASSPTAPQGHEQYF.

The chain has TRBV15 and TRBJ2-7; D unclear. V was trimmed by 7 bases and J by 2 bases, leaving 12 bases between them. Per the germline V gene, CDR1 is LNHNV and CDR2 is YYDKDF (reference sequence). This CDR3 is built from 13 residues. In DNA form, the CDR3 reads TGTGCCACCAAAGTTGCAGAGGCCTACGAGCAGTACTTC. Protein product: CATKVAEAYEQYF.

V and J are TRBV11-2 and TRBJ2-7; D tentatively fits TRBD1 or TRBD2 (5 bases each). Trimming pared 6 bases from V and 3 bases from J, leaving 18 bases between. Germline V gene data show CDR1 as SGHAT and CDR2 as FQNNGV. There are 15 residues in the CDR3. CDR3 region: CASRPGTGFHYEQYF. Written as DNA, the CDR3 is TGTGCCAGCAGGCCCGGGACCGGGTTCCACTACGAGCAGTACTTC.

The V call is TRBV2, the J call TRBJ2-1, with D unclear. Trimming took 1 base from V and 10 from J, leaving 5 bases between them. This CDR3 has 11 amino acids. Germline CDR1 is SNHLY and CDR2 is FYNNEI. The CDR3 DNA sequence: TGTGCCAGCAGTGAAGGGATGGAGCAGTTCTTC. As protein: CASSEGMEQFF.

This clonotype was seen a handful of times. This chain joins TRBV28 and TRBJ1-2, with TRBD1 matching over 7 bases. CDR1 is MDHEN, CDR2 SYDVKM, per germline. The CDR3 sequence is 13 residues long. V lost 7 bases to trimming and J lost 4 bases; unmatched junction nucleotides: 6. The CDR3 nucleotides read TGTGCCAGCACCAAAGGACAGGTCTATGGCTACACCTTC. It specifies CASTKGQVYGYTF.

This clonotype was detected a few times. The chain links TRBV20-1 to TRBJ2-7, with 9 positions matching TRBD2. The germline V gene has CDR1 DFQATT and CDR2 SNEGSKA (reference sequence). The length of the CDR3 is 17 residues. The V gene end was trimmed by 5 bases and the J gene end by 3 bases; junction bases not matched to a gene: 17. The CDR3 coding sequence is TGCAGTGCTGGAGGATCCATCGCGGAGCGGGGGGACTACGAGCAGTACTTC. Its protein product is CSAGGSIAERGDYEQYF.

This clonotype has just a few counts. The chain links TRBV5-4 to TRBJ2-7; a weak D match, TRBD2 (6 bases). The CDR3 sequence is 14 residues long. Germline lookup yields CDR1 SGHNT and CDR2 YYREEE (reference sequence). V was trimmed by 3 bases and J by 5 bases, leaving 15 bases between them. The CDR3 DNA is TGTGCCAGCAGCTCTAGCGTCCCGGGGAACGAGCAGTACTTC. The encoded protein is CASSSSVPGNEQYF.

The genes are TRBV20-1 and TRBJ2-3; 7 positions match TRBD1. The CDR3 spans 16 residues. CDR1 is DFQATT and CDR2 is SNEGSKA in the germline V gene (reference sequence). The junction had 15 bases not matched to a gene; V was cut back by 3 bases and J by 6 bases. The CDR3 region has the DNA TGCAGTGCTAGGGCCCCGGGACAGATTATCTTCGATACGCAGTATTTT. Protein sequence: CSARAPGQIIFDTQYF.

V is TRBV12-3 or TRBV12-4 and J is TRBJ2-1; 7 bases are shared with TRBD2. The J segment lost 12 bases and the V segment lost 4 bases, leaving 9 bases of the junction unmatched. This CDR3 region has 13 residues. Written as DNA, the CDR3 is TGTGCCAGCAGTTCAGACCAGCGGGGACGGCAGTTCTTC. This sequence encodes CASSSDQRGRQFF.

The chain joins TRBV5-1 to TRBJ2-7; D not resolved. The CDR3 has 13 residues. Germline values: CDR1 SGHRS, CDR2 YFSETQ. V dropped 1 base and J dropped 6 bases, with 11 bases sitting between them. This chain's CDR3 is CASSLPQYPEQYF. CDR3 nucleotides: TGCGCCAGCAGCTTGCCACAATATCCCGAGCAGTACTTC.

The chain carries TRBV6-5 and TRBJ1-2; D may be TRBD1 (5 bases). This CDR3 comprises 14 residues. V dropped 5 bases and J dropped 5 bases, with 15 bases sitting between them. CDR1 and CDR2 from the germline V gene are MNHEY and SVGAGI. For the CDR3, the DNA is TGTGCCAGCAGTGGCGGGGCCCAATCATATGGCTACACCTTC. Translating gives CASSGGAQSYGYTF.

V gene TRBV6-5 combines with J gene TRBJ1-3; tentatively, D is TRBD1 (6 bases). There are 15 residues in the CDR3. Germline values: CDR1 MNHEY, CDR2 SVGAGI. The V gene lost 5 bases and the J gene lost 0 bases, with 11 bases spanning the gap. The CDR3 nucleotides read TGTGCCAGCAGTCTACAGGGATCCTCTGGAAACACCATATATTTT. This translates into CASSLQGSSGNTIYF.